The rows below give T cell receptor beta chains drawn from one sample of a study of OX40 agonist ivuxolimab in advanced cancers. Libraries were prepared by immunoSEQ multiplex PCR; TCRdb keeps only in-frame clonotypes and omits some of them. The sample lists approximately 49,000 clones, 81% occurring once. The sample in question was CD4+ or CD8+ T cells sorted from blood, obtained in a trial of the OX40 agonist ivuxolimab. The receptors were sampled from an adult with an advanced solid tumor such as melanoma, head and neck, liver or kidney cancer. The CDR3 runs from the conserved cysteine through the conserved F or W. Fields, in order: V gene, J gene, D gene, clone size, CDR3 DNA, CDR3 protein. The D gene is left open where the match is weak. Clone sizes are given selectively: once, few, many, or a class where the clone is expanded.

V: TRBV6-1; J: TRBJ1-5; D: .; size: .; DNA: TGTGCCAGCAGTAACATGGATAGCAATCAGCCCCAGCATTTT; CDR3: CASSNMDSNQPQHF
V: TRBV4-3; J: TRBJ2-2; D: TRBD1; size: .; DNA: TGCGCCAGCAGCCCCGGGCCGGCGGCAGGGGGCACCGGGGAGCTGTTTTTT; CDR3: CASSPGPAAGGTGELFF
V: TRBV9; J: TRBJ1-2; D: .; size: .; DNA: TGTGCCAGCAGCAGTCCGGGACCTAACTATGGCTACACCTTC; CDR3: CASSSPGPNYGYTF
V: TRBV25-1; J: TRBJ2-7; D: .; size: .; DNA: TGTGCCAGCAGTGAATGGCGAGGAGGCTACGAGCAGTACTTC; CDR3: CASSEWRGGYEQYF
V: TRBV10-1; J: TRBJ1-4; D: .; size: .; DNA: TGCGCCAGCAGTGAGTCCGCGACAGGCGAGAATGAAAAACTGTTTTTT; CDR3: CASSESATGENEKLFF
V: TRBV13; J: TRBJ2-1; D: .; size: .; DNA: TGTGCCAGCAGCCGGTTAGGTAGTGAGCAGTTCTTC; CDR3: CASSRLGSEQFF
V: TRBV30; J: TRBJ2-1; D: TRBD2; size: .; DNA: TGTGCCTCCTCGGGACTAGCGAGAAATGAGCAGTTCTTC; CDR3: CASSGLARNEQFF
V: TRBV28; J: TRBJ1-4; D: .; size: .; DNA: TGTGCCAGCAGTCTCGGGACTGACGAAAAACTGTTTTTT; CDR3: CASSLGTDEKLFF
V: TRBV4-3; J: TRBJ1-1; D: .; size: few; DNA: TGCGCCAGCAGCCAAGCCGGGACACAATACACTGAAGCTTTCTTT; CDR3: CASSQAGTQYTEAFF
V: TRBV27; J: TRBJ2-1; D: .; size: .; DNA: TGTGCCAGCAGTTTATCAGTAAGGAATGAGCAGTTCTTC; CDR3: CASSLSVRNEQFF
V: TRBV5-4; J: TRBJ2-5; D: .; size: .; DNA: TGTGCCAGCAGCTTGGAAACAGACCAAGAGACCCAGTACTTC; CDR3: CASSLETDQETQYF
V: TRBV19; J: TRBJ2-7; D: .; size: .; DNA: TGTGCCAGTAGTATGGGGGCGGCGTACGAGCAGTACTTC; CDR3: CASSMGAAYEQYF
V: TRBV5-1; J: TRBJ2-5; D: TRBD2; size: few; DNA: TGCGCCAGCAGCCTGCGGGGGGGCCTTGAGACCCAGTACTTC; CDR3: CASSLRGGLETQYF
V: TRBV7-8; J: TRBJ2-3; D: .; size: once; DNA: TGTGCCAGCAGCTTCGCAGCCACAGATACGCAGTATTTT; CDR3: CASSFAATDTQYF
V: TRBV19; J: TRBJ1-1; D: TRBD1; size: .; DNA: TGTGCCAGTAGTATGACAGGGGAAGGAGGCACTGAAGCTTTCTTT; CDR3: CASSMTGEGGTEAFF
V: TRBV4-3; J: TRBJ2-5; D: .; size: .; DNA: TGCGCCAGCAGCCAATCCCCCGCGGGGATCCAAGAGACCCAGTACTTC; CDR3: CASSQSPAGIQETQYF
V: TRBV11-2; J: TRBJ2-5; D: TRBD1; size: .; DNA: TGTGCCAGCAGCTTAGAGGGGGTGGGACAGGGGACCCCCGAGACCCAGTACTTC; CDR3: CASSLEGVGQGTPETQYF
V: TRBV9; J: TRBJ2-3; D: TRBD2; size: .; DNA: TGTGCCAGCAGCGTAGGGACTAGCGGGGGGCAAGGGACAGATACGCAGTATTTT; CDR3: CASSVGTSGGQGTDTQYF
V: TRBV7-8; J: TRBJ2-7; D: .; size: medium-sized; DNA: TGTGCCAGCAGCTTAGGACAGCCGTATGGGGACTACGAGCAGTACTTC; CDR3: CASSLGQPYGDYEQYF
V: TRBV28; J: TRBJ2-2; D: .; size: few; DNA: TGTGCCAGCACGTCCAACATCGGACAGACGAACACCGGGGAGCTGTTTTTT; CDR3: CASTSNIGQTNTGELFF
V: TRBV29-1; J: TRBJ2-3; D: TRBD2; size: .; DNA: TGCAGCGTTGAAAGAGGGACTAGCGGGATCTACACAGATACGCAGTATTTT; CDR3: CSVERGTSGIYTDTQYF
V: TRBV2; J: TRBJ2-5; D: TRBD2; size: few; DNA: TGTGCCAGCAGTGCTATGGGACATAGCGGGGCCCAAGAGACCCAGTACTTC; CDR3: CASSAMGHSGAQETQYF
V: TRBV27; J: TRBJ1-1; D: .; size: .; DNA: TGTGCCAGCAGTTTATCTGGTACTGAAGCTTTCTTT; CDR3: CASSLSGTEAFF
V: TRBV7-9; J: TRBJ1-1; D: .; size: .; DNA: TGTGCCAGCACCGCCGGGGGCACTGAAGCTTTCTTT; CDR3: CASTAGGTEAFF
V: TRBV6-5; J: TRBJ2-7; D: .; size: .; DNA: TGTGCCAGCAGTTACGAGGGCTACGAGCAGTACTTC; CDR3: CASSYEGYEQYF
V: TRBV11-2; J: TRBJ2-2; D: .; size: once; DNA: TGTGCCAGCAGCATCCGTCATTCCGGGGAGCTGTTTTTT; CDR3: CASSIRHSGELFF
V: TRBV7-9; J: TRBJ1-2; D: TRBD1; size: .; DNA: TGTGCCAGCAGCCCCGCCGGGACAGGGATCGGCTACACCTTC; CDR3: CASSPAGTGIGYTF
V: TRBV9; J: TRBJ2-1; D: .; size: few; DNA: TGTGCCAGCAGCGTTACCCCGGTTGACAATGAGCAGTTCTTC; CDR3: CASSVTPVDNEQFF
V: TRBV29-1; J: TRBJ2-1; D: TRBD2; size: once; DNA: TGCAGCGTTGATGGGGTGCGACAGGGGACTAGCGGGGGGTCCCACAATGAGCAGTTCTTC; CDR3: CSVDGVRQGTSGGSHNEQFF
V: TRBV25-1; J: TRBJ1-2; D: .; size: .; DNA: TGTGCCAGCAGTGATGAAACGTATGGCTACACCTTC; CDR3: CASSDETYGYTF
V: TRBV6-5; J: TRBJ2-1; D: .; size: .; DNA: TGTGCCAGCACCAGGGGCGGGACTACTTACAATGAGCAGTTCTTC; CDR3: CASTRGGTTYNEQFF
V: TRBV27; J: TRBJ2-2; D: TRBD2; size: .; DNA: TGTGCCAGCAGTCCTAATATCGGGGGGACCGGGGAGCTGTTTTTT; CDR3: CASSPNIGGTGELFF
V: TRBV5-1; J: TRBJ2-2; D: TRBD1; size: .; DNA: TGCGCCAGCAGCAAGACAGGGTGGGACACCGGGGAGCTGTTTTTT; CDR3: CASSKTGWDTGELFF
V: TRBV27; J: TRBJ2-2; D: TRBD2; size: .; DNA: TGTGCCAGCAGTTTATACGCGGGAGTCCCCGGGGAGCTGTTTTTT; CDR3: CASSLYAGVPGELFF
V: TRBV29-1; J: TRBJ1-2; D: .; size: .; DNA: TGCAGCGTCCCCCCTGCAGGGCCTGGCTACACCTTC; CDR3: CSVPPAGPGYTF
V: TRBV27; J: TRBJ2-7; D: TRBD1; size: .; DNA: TGTGCCAGCAGTTTGTTCCAGGGGGTGAGCTACGAGCAGTACTTC; CDR3: CASSLFQGVSYEQYF
V: TRBV5-1; J: TRBJ1-4; D: .; size: .; DNA: TGCGCCAGCAGCTTGGCAGAACACAAAGAGGAAAAACTGTTTTTT; CDR3: CASSLAEHKEEKLFF
V: TRBV2; J: TRBJ1-1; D: .; size: .; DNA: TGTGCCAGCAGTGAATCGGGGTGGGGGGATATGAACACTGAAGCTTTCTTT; CDR3: CASSESGWGDMNTEAFF
V: TRBV11-2; J: TRBJ2-7; D: .; size: .; DNA: TGTGCCAGCAGCTTATGGGGCGACTCCTACGAGCAGTACTTC; CDR3: CASSLWGDSYEQYF
V: TRBV19; J: TRBJ1-2; D: .; size: .; DNA: TGTGCCAGTAGTATAAGCCCGTCGGGCTATGGCTACACCTTC; CDR3: CASSISPSGYGYTF
V: TRBV19; J: TRBJ1-1; D: .; size: .; DNA: TGTGCCAGTAGTATAGACGGGGATGGGAACACTGAAGCTTTCTTT; CDR3: CASSIDGDGNTEAFF
V: TRBV10-1; J: TRBJ2-7; D: TRBD2; size: few; DNA: TGCGCCAGCAGTGAAACTAGCGGGAATAACGGCGAGCAGTACTTC; CDR3: CASSETSGNNGEQYF
V: TRBV21-1; J: TRBJ1-1; D: .; size: .; DNA: TGTGCCAGCAGCAGTACAGGGGGCTGGGCTGAAGCTTTCTTT; CDR3: CASSSTGGWAEAFF
V: TRBV29-1; J: TRBJ1-2; D: .; size: .; DNA: TGCAGCGCCCCGGGGCAGGGAGGCTACACCTTC; CDR3: CSAPGQGGYTF
V: TRBV11-2; J: TRBJ2-3; D: TRBD1; size: .; DNA: TGTGCCAGCAGCGCTAACCCCGGACAGGGGGCGTCCTCGGATACGCAGTATTTT; CDR3: CASSANPGQGASSDTQYF
V: TRBV6-6; J: TRBJ2-2; D: .; size: .; DNA: TGTGCCAGCAGTTACTCCGCTACCTTGGGGGAGCTGTTTTTT; CDR3: CASSYSATLGELFF
V: TRBV6-9; J: TRBJ1-3; D: .; size: .; DNA: TGTGCCAGCAGCGGCCTGGCCAGCGCCGGCGGCACCATATATTTT; CDR3: CASSGLASAGGTIYF
V: TRBV5-1; J: TRBJ1-1; D: .; size: few; DNA: TGCGCCAGCAGCCAGGACGCTGAAGCTTTCTTT; CDR3: CASSQDAEAFF
V: TRBV4-3; J: TRBJ2-2; D: .; size: few; DNA: TGCGCCAGCAGCCATGGTTATAGGTCCGGGGAGCTGTTTTTT; CDR3: CASSHGYRSGELFF
V: TRBV19; J: TRBJ1-2; D: .; size: .; DNA: TGTGCCAGTTGGGAATTCTATGGCTACACCTTC; CDR3: CASWEFYGYTF
V: TRBV6-6; J: TRBJ2-1; D: .; size: .; DNA: TGTGCCAGCAGTCTCCTAGGGGACAATGAGCAGTTCTTC; CDR3: CASSLLGDNEQFF
V: TRBV28; J: TRBJ2-1; D: .; size: .; DNA: TGTGCCAGCAGGCAATACAATGAGCAGTTCTTC; CDR3: CASRQYNEQFF
V: TRBV5-4; J: TRBJ1-1; D: .; size: .; DNA: TGTGCCAGCAGCTCCACTGGGTTATTGGACACTGAAGCTTTCTTT; CDR3: CASSSTGLLDTEAFF